This T cell receptor (beta chain) was identified during a study of T cell responses to AZD1222 COVID-19 vaccine (dated by TCRdb to the early 2020s). With respect to the entire study: TCR sequencing was performed for 230 to 250 trial participants, of whom about 200 were given two doses of AZD1222 and approximately 25 were given two doses of MenACWY control vaccine. Enrollment into the trials was organized by age into subgroups of 18-55, 56-69 and 70-plus years, and those subgroups contained around 150, 28 and 57 TCR-sequenced participants, respectively.

With respect to this clone: Its binding antigen is unknown. The input lacks base qualities; no much larger clone sits a single base away.

The CDR3 regions of human TCRbeta chains were analyzed by immunosequencing. The authors' analysis ran thus. Repertoire TCRs were checked for matches against a reference library of SARS-CoV-2-specific TCRs that had been generated using the MIRA antigen-specificity platform. Breadth meant the fraction of unique TCRs that were SARS-CoV-2-associated, whereas depth meant the fraction of total T cells that were SARS-CoV-2-associated. Using the MIRA data, every spike-specific TCR was mapped to the spike region that the TCR reacted to and assigned to either a CD4 or a CD8 class. Log10-transformed breadth and depth values were compared by one-way ANOVA with Sidak's multiple comparisons tests. Sourced from immuneACCESS, this table was stored by TCRdb with only in-frame sequences that have V and J called. A share of the clones is absent; for the studies checked, an unresolved V gene accounts for under half, and the remainder has no known explanation. The DNA gave D and trimming, while V, J and clone size come from that table. Across this sample there are 160,000 or so clones, with about 91% seen only once. The leading ten clones occupy about 4% of the sample.

In the germline V gene, CDR1 corresponds to SGHRS and CDR2 to YFSETQ. Cut back by 0 bases and 2 bases, the V and J ends lie 14 bases apart. The CDR3 goes from the cysteine to the phenylalanine over 16 residues. Here the CDR3 DNA is all that survives: 48 bases in frame from base 1. The time point tag for this specimen amounts to: baseline before first vaccination. What this sample's treatment or condition label stands for: meningococcal conjugate vaccine given as trial control. Vaccinee samples came from UK trials COV001 and COV002, including a single-blind randomized controlled phase 2/3 trial of AZD1222 (ChAdOx1 nCoV-19) in healthy adults. Trial participant PBMC samples were collected at day 0 and day 28 after the second dose for TCRbeta chain sequencing. Overall study outcomes, separate from this receptor: Only five or six AZD1222 recipients were SARS-CoV-2 seropositive at baseline, limiting conclusions about previously exposed vaccinees. The vaccine-associated CD4 TCRs covered the entire spike protein, and the dominant responses fell in regions 160-218 and 743-854. Because no samples from the day 14 peak response were available, repertoires could be characterized only after the peak T cell response. Spike-specific TCR breadth and depth rose significantly after two AZD1222 doses compared with day 0 and with MenACWY recipients. The 56-69-year group was small, and its depth increase did not reach significance, likely because of low power. Most participants were white British and females outnumbered males, and the authors suggested that clonal diversity may have been underestimated. Nearly half of unique spike-specific TCRs reportedly recognized epitopes outside regions mutated in the B.1.351 and B.1.1.7 variants.

This sample comprised peripheral blood, obtained on day 0 of MenACWY control vaccination. This receptor chain uses TRBV5-1 and TRBJ1-2; no D segment can be confidently identified. The source is an adult in good health. The CDR3 sequence is CASSLEASRENYGYTF. Read as DNA, the sequence is TGCGCCAGCAGCTTGGAAGCGTCCCGGGAGAACTATGGCTACACCTTC.